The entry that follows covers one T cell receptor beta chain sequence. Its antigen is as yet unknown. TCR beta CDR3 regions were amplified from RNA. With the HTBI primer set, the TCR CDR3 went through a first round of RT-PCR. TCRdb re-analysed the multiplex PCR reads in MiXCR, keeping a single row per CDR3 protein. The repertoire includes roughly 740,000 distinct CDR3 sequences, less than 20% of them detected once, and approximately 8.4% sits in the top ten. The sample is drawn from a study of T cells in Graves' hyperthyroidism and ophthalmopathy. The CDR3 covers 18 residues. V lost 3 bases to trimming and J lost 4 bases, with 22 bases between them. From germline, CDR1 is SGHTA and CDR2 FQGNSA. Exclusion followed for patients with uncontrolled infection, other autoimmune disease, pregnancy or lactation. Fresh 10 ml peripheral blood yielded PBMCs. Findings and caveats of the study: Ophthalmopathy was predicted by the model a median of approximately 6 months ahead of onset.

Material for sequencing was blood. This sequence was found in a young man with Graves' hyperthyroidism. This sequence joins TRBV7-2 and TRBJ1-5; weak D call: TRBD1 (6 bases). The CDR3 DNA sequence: TGTGCCAGCAGCTTTGGGGGCGGAAGAGGGGGTTATAATCAGCCCCAGCATTTT. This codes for CASSFGGGRGGYNQPQHF.